The 3 T cell receptor beta chains below were found in one sample sequenced in a study of blood T cell repertoires in COVID-19. Using immunoSEQ multiplex PCR, the repertoire was profiled, and TCRdb retains in-frame clones only, with some absent. Of under 400,000 clones listed, 80% to 90% were seen once; the top ten hold roughly 4.2%. The sample consisted of PBMCs or T cells enriched from blood (not recorded which). These receptors were taken from a woman between 35 and 50 years old with acute COVID-19.

The genes are TRBV9 and TRBJ2-7, with D possibly being TRBD1 (6 bases). The V and J ends lost 0 bases and 3 bases respectively, with 13 bases between them. Germline assignment: CDR1 SGDLS and CDR2 YYNGEE. The CDR3 loop spans 15 amino acids. CDR3 in amino acids: CASSVEGDTNYEQYF. The CDR3 DNA reads TGTGCCAGCAGCGTAGAAGGGGACACTAACTACGAGCAGTACTTC.

The rearrangement uses TRBV20-1 and TRBJ1-2; D perhaps matches TRBD1 (5 bases). Trimming removed 3 bases from V and 4 bases from J, with 12 bases in between. Germline CDR1 reads DFQATT; CDR2 reads SNEGSKA (reference sequence). This CDR3 is built from 13 residues. The CDR3 here is CSASNGQSYGYTF. The CDR3 DNA is TGCAGTGCTAGTAACGGACAAAGCTATGGCTACACCTTC.

The chain employs TRBV4-3 and TRBJ1-2, with D uncertain. This CDR3 spans 13 amino acids. CDR1 is LGHNA and CDR2 is YSLEER in the germline V gene. Trimming cost V 5 bases and J 8 bases, with 15 bases left between them. The CDR3 sequence: CASSNQNSGGYTF. As DNA, the CDR3 is TGCGCCAGCAGCAACCAAAACTCAGGAGGCTACACCTTC.